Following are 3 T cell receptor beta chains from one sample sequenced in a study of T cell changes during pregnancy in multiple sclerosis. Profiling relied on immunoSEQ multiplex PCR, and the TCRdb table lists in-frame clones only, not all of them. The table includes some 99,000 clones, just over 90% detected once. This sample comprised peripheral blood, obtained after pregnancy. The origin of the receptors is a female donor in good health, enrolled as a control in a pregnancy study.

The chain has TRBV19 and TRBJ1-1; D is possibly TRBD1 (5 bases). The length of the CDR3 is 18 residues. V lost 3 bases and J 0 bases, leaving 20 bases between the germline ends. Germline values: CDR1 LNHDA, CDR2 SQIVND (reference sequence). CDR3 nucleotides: TGTGCCAGTAGTATCACAGGCCTAGGAGCGGGCATGAACACTGAAGCTTTCTTT. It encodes CASSITGLGAGMNTEAFF.

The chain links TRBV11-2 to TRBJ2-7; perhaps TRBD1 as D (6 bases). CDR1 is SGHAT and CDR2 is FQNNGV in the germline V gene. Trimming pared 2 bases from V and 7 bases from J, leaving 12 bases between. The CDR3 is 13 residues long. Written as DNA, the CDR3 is TGTGCCAGCAGCTTAACTAGGGGGAGAGAGCAGTACTTC. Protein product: CASSLTRGREQYF.

The CDR3 region has the DNA TGTGCCAGCAGGACTAGCGGGAGTGGGGAGCTGTTTTTT. Its translation: CASRTSGSGELFF. V is TRBV6-1 and J is TRBJ2-2; TRBD2 aligns across 12 bases. Losses at the gene ends were 6 bases for V and 8 bases for J; bases not matched to a gene: 1. From germline, CDR1 is MNHNS and CDR2 SASEGT. This CDR3 is 13 amino acids long.